The rows below give T cell receptor beta chains drawn from one sample of a study of human T cells and chemical hapten exposure. One entry per CDR3 protein, called by TCRdb with MiXCR from the RACE reads. The sample yields a few hundred thousand distinct CDR3 sequences, under 6.5% seen once. Source: whole blood, taken in connection with sensitization to the hapten diphenylcyclopropenone (DPC). These receptors were collected from a woman younger than 35 with alopecia areata. Some clones in this sample may be carry-over from other donors' samples. The CDR3 runs from the conserved cysteine through the conserved F or W. Fields, in order: J gene, clone size, V gene, D gene, CDR3 protein, CDR3 DNA. The D gene is left open where the match is weak. Clone size is not always given. Where it is, it says once, few, many or a class for expanded clones.

>TRBJ1-2|many|TRBV5-1|TRBD1
CASSPRQGAYGYTF
TGCGCCAGCAGCCCGCGACAGGGGGCTTACGGCTACACCTTC
>TRBJ1-2|-|TRBV7-9|TRBD1
CASSLGTGGARGYTF
TGTGCCAGCAGCTTAGGCACAGGGGGCGCCAGGGGCTACACCTTC
>TRBJ2-7|once|TRBV9|TRBD1
CASSEGGQAYEQYF
TGTGCCAGCAGCGAGGGGGGACAGGCCTACGAGCAGTACTTC
>TRBJ2-2|-|TRBV5-1|TRBD2
CASSSTSGANTGELFF
TGCGCCAGCAGCTCGACTAGCGGGGCCAACACCGGGGAGCTGTTTTTT
>TRBJ2-3|-|TRBV7-3|-
CASSERLEVQGSTDTQYF
TGTGCCAGCAGCGAACGGTTGGAAGTCCAGGGGAGCACAGATACGCAGTATTTT
>TRBJ1-1|many|TRBV6-2/TRBV6-3|-
CASSRLSTEAFF
TGTGCCAGCAGTCGCTTGTCCACTGAAGCTTTCTTT
>TRBJ2-6|many|TRBV5-6|-
CASSSGTAFVLTF
TGTGCCAGCAGCTCCGGGACCGCTTTCGTCCTGACTTTC
>TRBJ2-7|many|TRBV27|TRBD1
CASRRFGTGSFYEQYF
TGTGCCAGCAGGCGATTCGGGACAGGGAGTTTCTACGAGCAGTACTTC
>TRBJ2-7|many|TRBV7-2|-
CASSQTGNDEQYF
TGTGCCAGCAGCCAAACAGGGAACGACGAGCAGTACTTC
>TRBJ1-1|-|TRBV7-9|-
CASSLYGTNTEAFF
TGTGCCAGCAGCTTGTACGGCACCAACACTGAAGCTTTCTTT
>TRBJ2-1|-|TRBV27|-
CASSLSNPVGAASSYNEQFF
TGTGCCAGCAGTTTATCGAATCCGGTAGGGGCGGCAAGCTCCTACAATGAGCAGTTCTTC
>TRBJ2-7|few|TRBV6-2/TRBV6-3|TRBD2
CASSQLGLAGSYEQYF
TGTGCCAGCAGTCAACTGGGTCTAGCGGGGAGCTACGAGCAGTACTTC
>TRBJ1-2|many|TRBV12-3/TRBV12-4|TRBD1
CASSFGTGDNYGYTF
TGTGCCAGCAGTTTCGGGACAGGGGATAACTATGGCTACACCTTC
>TRBJ1-3|many|TRBV12-3/TRBV12-4|-
CASSLTSFSGNTIYF
TGTGCCAGCAGTTTGACCAGTTTCTCTGGAAACACCATATATTTT
>TRBJ1-1|few|TRBV20-1|-
CSARVAGTVNTEAFF
TGCAGTGCTAGAGTCGCCGGGACGGTTAACACTGAAGCTTTCTTT
>TRBJ2-2|few|TRBV12-3/TRBV12-4|-
CATVNRLGTGELFF
TGTGCCACCGTAAACAGGTTGGGCACCGGGGAGCTGTTTTTT
>TRBJ2-1|-|TRBV3-1|-
CASSPRAGRDEQFF
TGTGCCAGCAGCCCAAGGGCGGGGCGGGATGAGCAGTTCTTC
>TRBJ2-1|-|TRBV7-2|TRBD2
CASSATSGANNEQFF
TGTGCCAGCAGCGCGACTAGCGGGGCTAACAATGAGCAGTTCTTC
>TRBJ2-7|many|TRBV5-1|-
CASSVSTSSIRYEQYF
TGCGCCAGCAGCGTTTCGACTTCAAGTATCCGCTACGAGCAGTACTTC
>TRBJ2-3|-|TRBV5-1|TRBD2
CASSSSSGVTDTQYF
TGCGCCAGCAGCTCGTCCAGCGGGGTCACAGATACGCAGTATTTT
>TRBJ2-3|few|TRBV4-2|TRBD2
CASSQDPSGGISDTQYF
TGTGCCAGCAGCCAAGATCCGAGCGGGGGGATCTCAGATACGCAGTATTTT
>TRBJ1-6|few|TRBV4-2|-
CASSQDRGVNNSPLHF
TGTGCCAGCAGCCAAGATCGCGGGGTAAATAATTCACCCCTCCACTTT
>TRBJ1-3|many|TRBV18|-
CASSPIPGVGNTIYF
TGTGCCAGCTCACCAATTCCAGGGGTCGGAAACACCATATATTTT
>TRBJ2-1|few|TRBV20-1|TRBD1
CSANRGFSNEQFF
TGCAGTGCCAACAGGGGGTTCAGCAATGAGCAGTTCTTC
>TRBJ1-2|-|TRBV7-9|-
CASGGPETVSMRGYTF
TGTGCCAGCGGTGGACCCGAGACCGTTTCTATGCGGGGCTACACCTTC
>TRBJ2-2|few|TRBV6-2/TRBV6-3|-
CASHFYRVTGELFF
TGTGCCAGCCATTTCTACAGGGTCACCGGGGAGCTGTTTTTT
>TRBJ1-1|many|TRBV6-6|-
CASEKPRQPMITEAFF
TGTGCCAGCGAAAAACCGCGGCAGCCTATGATCACTGAAGCTTTCTTT
>TRBJ1-4|-|TRBV27|-
CASSLGPSFYENLFF
TGTGCCAGCAGTCTGGGACCGTCTTTTTATGAAAACCTGTTTTTT
>TRBJ1-5|few|TRBV6-2/TRBV6-3|TRBD1
CASSYSLTGGEPQHF
TGTGCCAGCAGTTACTCGTTGACAGGGGGAGAGCCCCAGCATTTT
>TRBJ1-6|many|TRBV6-5|-
CASNEAGRRAYNSPLHF
TGTGCCAGCAACGAAGCAGGGAGAAGAGCCTATAATTCACCCCTCCACTTT
>TRBJ1-3|many|TRBV11-2|TRBD1
CASSSTGGYGNTIYF
TGTGCCAGCAGCTCCACAGGGGGTTATGGAAACACCATATATTTT